Included here is one T cell receptor beta chain sequence, with context. The sample originates from a study of radiotherapy plus CTLA-4 blockade in lung cancer. Produced via immunoSEQ multiplex PCR; TCRdb's table is partial and in-frame only. The table has tens of thousands of clones, 79% seen once. Trimming pared 3 bases from V and 11 bases from J, leaving 13 bases between. Germline values: CDR1 SNHLY, CDR2 FYNNEI. The length of the CDR3 is 12 residues. This receptor was taken from a human donor with non-small cell lung cancer that progressed on radiotherapy plus ipilimumab. This specimen was peripheral blood, taken from a patient treated with radiotherapy plus ipilimumab. The chain has TRBV2 and TRBJ1-1; a weak D match, TRBD1 (5 bases). The CDR3 DNA sequence: TGTGCCAGCAGTGAGGGGCGGGGGGGTGCTTTCTTT. Residues: CASSEGRGGAFF.